This T cell receptor beta chain originates from a study of shared clonotypes between healthy human individuals. Using immunoSEQ multiplex PCR, the repertoire was profiled, and TCRdb retains in-frame clones only, with some absent. The sample has roughly 2,500,000 clones; over 85% are singletons. Trimming stripped 5 bases from V and 6 bases from J, with 19 bases between. The CDR3 totals 15 residues. Germline CDR1 LNHDA, CDR2 SQIVND (reference sequence). The material sequenced was naive CD4+ T cells from PBMCs. Described subset: CD45RA+ positively selected. The source is a man aged 18 to 30 in good health. Some clones in this sample may be carry-over from other donors' samples. The chain couples TRBV19 to TRBJ1-1, with TRBD1 as a possible D gene (6 bases). DNA of the CDR3: TGTGCCAGTAGTTTTCGCCGGGAGGGGGTTCCTGAAGCTTTCTTT. Its protein is CASSFRREGVPEAFF.